Described below is a single T cell receptor beta chain sequence and its context. Trimming cost V 4 bases and J 4 bases, with 21 bases left between them. This CDR3 comprises 17 residues. The germline V gene encodes CDR1 LGHDT and CDR2 YNNKEL (reference sequence). The data derive from a study of T-cell memory formation after mild COVID-19. The TCR alpha and TCR beta cDNA libraries, bearing sample barcodes and UMIs, were generated by 5'RACE using constant-segment primers. TCRdb reanalysed the 5' RACE reads using MiXCR and keeps one entry per CDR3 protein. Found here are a few hundred thousand distinct CDR3 sequences, more than 20% of them singletons; the top ten hold approximately 13%.

This sequence originates from an adult woman who had mild COVID-19 (a few samples of this study predate the infection). Cell type and time point are not known. Sequenced: PBMCs or a T cell subset sorted from them (not recorded which). This rearrangement joins TRBV3-1 to TRBJ2-3; tentatively, D is TRBD2 (6 bases). The CDR3: CASSPPAGLRGADTQYF. CDR3 nucleotides: TGTGCCAGCAGCCCCCCCGCGGGACTCCGAGGGGCAGATACGCAGTATTTT.